What follows describes a single T cell receptor (beta chain). The entry originates in a study of blood T cell repertoires in COVID-19. The overall study: Samples representing acute and convalescent COVID-19 were sourced from the United States, Italy and Spain.

TCRdb's table, derived via immunoSEQ multiplex PCR, lists solely in-frame clones and lacks some. Among roughly 140,000 clones listed, just over 85% were seen once. Germline V gives CDR1 SGHDT, CDR2 YYEEEE. This CDR3 is built from 13 residues. Trimming cost V 1 base and J 4 bases; bases outside gene matches: 1. The chain has TRBV5-6 and TRBJ2-5; 7 bases agree with TRBD1. The clonotype was recovered from a man between 65 and 80 years old with acute or convalescent COVID-19. The sample comprised peripheral blood. This chain's CDR3 is CASSLPGGETQYF. Here the CDR3 DNA reads TGTGCCAGCAGCTTGCCAGGGGGAGAGACCCAGTACTTC.